This passage covers 4 T cell receptor beta chains from one sample sequenced in a study of cytotoxic CD8 clonotypes in ibrutinib-treated CLL. Using immunoSEQ multiplex PCR, the repertoire was profiled, and TCRdb retains in-frame clones only, with some absent. This table has about 45,000 clones, roughly two thirds appearing once. The sequences come from PBMCs, collected after 12 months of ibrutinib treatment. The receptors here all came from a human donor with chronic lymphocytic leukemia.

The rearrangement joins TRBV18 to TRBJ2-7; 7 nucleotides match TRBD1. V was pared by 6 bases and J by 7 bases, with 12 bases of the junction left unmatched. Germline CDR1 KGHSH, CDR2 LQKENI. The CDR3 extends over 14 amino acids. CDR3: CASSPDRPRREQYF. The CDR3, as DNA: TGTGCCAGCTCCCCGGACAGGCCTCGGAGGGAGCAGTACTTC.

The genes are TRBV28 and TRBJ2-7; D is tentatively TRBD1 or TRBD2 (5 bases each). The germline V gene encodes CDR1 MDHEN and CDR2 SYDVKM. Trimming left V 8 bases short and J 2 bases short, with 16 bases between. The CDR3 extends over 14 amino acids. CDR3 region: CASRSRGAPYEQYF. The DNA for the CDR3 is TGTGCCAGCCGTAGTCGAGGGGCTCCCTACGAGCAGTACTTC.

The V gene is TRBV29-1, the J gene TRBJ2-1; either TRBD1 or TRBD2 may fit D (5 bases each). CDR3 length: 13 residues. The germline V gene encodes CDR1 SQVTM and CDR2 ANQGSEA. V lost 3 bases and J 5 bases, leaving 11 bases between the germline ends. The DNA for the CDR3 is TGCAGCGTTGATTCGGGGCTAGACAATGAGCAGTTCTTC. Its translation is CSVDSGLDNEQFF.

The chain links TRBV28 to TRBJ2-7, with D possibly TRBD1 on 5 matching bases. The germline V gene encodes CDR1 MDHEN and CDR2 SYDVKM. The CDR3 consists of 13 residues. Trimming shortened V by 2 bases and J by 3 bases, and 8 bases separated the two germline ends. In DNA, the CDR3 is TGTGCCAGCAGTTTAACGACAGTCTACGAGCAGTACTTC. This codes for CASSLTTVYEQYF.